These 29 T cell receptor beta chains originate from one sample sequenced in a study of CD8+ T cells in alopecia areata. The authors extracted RNA and reverse transcribed it into cDNA as the sequencing template. This table comes from immunoSEQ multiplex PCR, and its TCRdb copy is limited to in-frame clones, with some not included. The sample yields 250,000 or so clones, without any singletons. It was with CD4, CD8alpha, NKG2D, NKG2ACE and other markers that pooled cutaneous lymph node cells were sorted. Sequences were obtained from CD4+ T cells sorted from a lymph node. These receptors were collected from a C3H/HeJ mouse with alopecia areata. The strain bears MHC haplotype H2-k.

About this clone: Gene names and germline refer to mouse. The read is 4 residues too short to cover the CDR3 end, so that end is filled in from the germline J gene. This specimen includes other DNA sequences encoding the same CDR3. This chain connects TRBV13-1 to TRBJ2-1, with TRBD1 as a possible D gene (6 bases). V lost 5 bases to trimming and J lost 4 bases, with 10 bases between them. Germline V gene data show CDR1 as NSHNY and CDR2 as SYGAGN. CDR3 length equals 13 residues. The CDR3 here is CASSRDKYAEQFF. CDR3 bases read: TGTGCCAGCAGCCGGGACAAATATGCT.

This clone showed up just a few times. Genes here carry mouse names. The read falls 4 residues short of the CDR3 end, and the missing part is taken from the germline J gene. The chain links TRBV13-2 to TRBJ2-5; D perhaps matches TRBD1 (5 bases). Germline V gene data show CDR1 as NNHNN and CDR2 as SYGAGS (reference sequence). CDR3 length: 14 amino acids. The CDR3 spells CASGDAGNGDTQYF. The CDR3 DNA, read in part, is TGTGCCAGCGGTGATGCAGGGAACGGAGAC.

This clone was seen a few times. The gene names given are mouse names. The CDR3 is cut off 4 residues early in the read; its end comes from the germline J gene. The rearrangement joins TRBV5 to TRBJ2-2; 14 bases fit TRBD2. Trimming took 4 bases from V and 3 from J; bases not matched to a gene: 4. Germline V CDR1 and CDR2: LGHNA, YNLKQL (reference sequence). The CDR3 is 17 residues long. The sequenced part of the CDR3 DNA is TGTGCCAGCAGCCGAGGGACTGGGGGGGCGCACACCGGG. It specifies CASSRGTGGAHTG. The entire CDR3 is CASSRGTGGAHTGQLYF.

Regarding this clone: The genes are named according to mouse. The read ends 4 residues early relative to the CDR3; the germline J gene fills the gap. This sample also contains other DNA sequences that code for the same CDR3. The chain uses TRBV5 and TRBJ2-5; TRBD2 is a possible D gene (5 bases). CDR3 length: 13 amino acids. CDR1 and CDR2 (germline): LGHNA, YNLKQL (reference sequence). Here the CDR3 reads CASSPTGEDTQYF. The CDR3 bases that were read are TGTGCCAGCAGCCCCACTGGAGAAGAC.

This clone was picked up a small number of times. Mouse gene names and germline throughout. Sequencing ends 4 residues short of the CDR3 end; the germline J gene provides the rest. This chain connects TRBV31 to TRBJ2-3, with 7 bases aligning to TRBD2. Germline trimming cut 5 bases from V and 2 bases from J; bases unmatched to any gene: 4. CDR1 is GKSSPN, CDR2 SITVG, per germline. The CDR3 runs to 13 residues. This CDR3 reads CAWAGGIAETLYF. The sequenced part of the CDR3 DNA is TGTGCCTGGGCTGGGGGTATTGCAGAA.

Only a few counts were recorded for this clone. Genes and germline come from the mouse. The missing CDR3 end, 4 residues past where the read stops, is filled in from the germline J gene. The sample carries other DNA sequences with the same CDR3. The rearrangement joins TRBV13-1 to TRBJ2-7, with D unclear. The CDR3 sequence is 12 residues long. Germline V gives CDR1 NSHNY, CDR2 SYGAGN. The DNA read from the CDR3 is TGTGCCAGCAGTGATGCAACATAT. Its translation: CASSDATY. The full CDR3 is CASSDATYEQYF.

Comments on this clone: The gene symbols are mouse symbols. The missing CDR3 end, 4 residues past where the read stops, is filled in from the germline J gene. The rearrangement links TRBV19 to TRBJ2-4; D perhaps matches TRBD1 (6 bases). The germline V gene encodes CDR1 FNHDT and CDR2 SITEND (reference sequence). CDR3 length: 14 residues. The V end was cut by 4 bases, the J end by 0 bases, with 9 bases between. CDR3 protein: CASSYGQSQNTLYF. Partial CDR3 DNA: TGTGCCAGCAGTTACGGACAGAGTCAAAAC.

Concerning this clone itself: Germline and genes here are mouse. The DNA ends 4 residues before the CDR3 does, and the rest of the CDR3 is filled in from the germline J gene. The identical CDR3 is also encoded by other nucleotide sequences in the sample. The rearrangement links TRBV19 to TRBJ2-5; 10 bases are a match to TRBD1. Per germline, CDR1 FNHDT and CDR2 SITEND (reference sequence). The CDR3 length is 13 residues. The CDR3 protein is CASRDRGRDTQYF. The CDR3 DNA, read in part, is TGTGCCAGCAGAGACAGGGGGCGCGAC.

To note about this clone: Mouse gene names apply. The CDR3 is cut off 4 residues early in the read; its end comes from the germline J gene. V usage is TRBV13-3 and J usage is TRBJ2-1; 9 bases match TRBD2. This CDR3 has 15 amino acids. V lost 0 bases and J lost 6; bases outside the gene matches: 4. Germline V lookup: CDR1 NNHDY, CDR2 SYVADS. Incomplete CDR3 DNA: TGTGCCAGCAGTGATGATGGGGGGGCGCTTGCT. It is translated as CASSDDGGALA. The CDR3 as a whole reads CASSDDGGALAEQFF.

Concerning this clone itself: The gene symbols are mouse symbols. The CDR3 is cut off 4 residues early in the read; its end comes from the germline J gene. V usage is TRBV13-3 and J usage is TRBJ2-5; D might be TRBD2 (7 bases). Germline CDR1 NNHDY, CDR2 SYVADS. The CDR3 is 14 residues long. V dropped 4 bases and J dropped 0 bases, with 9 bases sitting between them. The DNA read from the CDR3 is TGTGCCAGCAGTTCTGGGGGCAACCAAGAC. Translating gives CASSSGGNQD. The full CDR3 reads CASSSGGNQDTQYF.

Remarks on this clone: Genes and germline are mouse. The CDR3 end is not reached by the read, which stops 4 residues before it; the germline J gene fills it in. The rearrangement joins TRBV5 to TRBJ2-3; 9 bases line up with TRBD1. The germline V gene has CDR1 LGHNA and CDR2 YNLKQL (reference sequence). This CDR3 contains 15 residues. This CDR3 reads CASSQEGQGRETLYF. The CDR3 DNA, read in part, is TGTGCCAGCAGCCAAGAGGGACAGGGTAGAGAA.

This clone has a handful of counts. The genes are named according to mouse. With the read ending 4 residues before the CDR3 end, the germline J gene is used to fill in that end. The chain recombines TRBV13-3 with TRBJ2-4, with D maybe TRBD1 (5 bases). Germline V gene data show CDR1 as NNHDY and CDR2 as SYVADS. With 6 bases removed from V and 0 bases from J, the gap between germline ends came to 11 bases. CDR3 length: 14 amino acids. The CDR3 is CASTAGISQNTLYF. The CDR3 bases that were read are TGTGCCAGCACGGCAGGGATTAGTCAAAAC.

This clone appeared a few times. The gene names here belong to mouse. The sequence runs out 4 residues before the end of the CDR3; the remainder is reconstructed from the germline J gene. The sample holds other DNA sequences that translate to the same CDR3. J is TRBJ2-1 and V is TRBV13-2; 8 positions match TRBD1. CDR1 and CDR2 (germline): NNHNN, SYGAGS (reference sequence). The CDR3 has 13 residues. The sequenced CDR3 bases are TGTGCCAGCGGTGGACAGGGGTGGGCT. Its protein product is CASGGQGWA. The CDR3 reads in full as CASGGQGWAEQFF.

Ten or more counts support this clone. Gene names follow the mouse nomenclature. The read terminates 4 residues before the CDR3 end, so the remaining end is supplied by the germline J gene. This sample also contains other DNA sequences that code for the same CDR3. The rearrangement joins TRBV13-1 to TRBJ2-3, with 7 bases aligning to TRBD1. J was trimmed by 0 bases and V by 3 bases; bases with no gene match: 4. CDR3 length equals 15 residues. Germline V CDR1 and CDR2: NSHNY, SYGAGN. This CDR3 reads CASSGGQTSAETLYF. The part of the CDR3 DNA that was read is TGTGCCAGCAGTGGGGGACAGACTAGTGCAGAA.

For this clone: The germline and genes are mouse ones. This CDR3 is also generated by other DNA sequences in the sample. The part of the CDR3 DNA that was read is TGCACCTGCAGTGCAGATCAAGGTGCCGAC. Amino acid sequence: CTCSADQGAD. The full CDR3 protein is CTCSADQGADTQYF. The chain is built from TRBV1 and TRBJ2-5, with no clear D. The sequence runs out 4 residues before the end of the CDR3; the remainder is reconstructed from the germline J gene. The length of the CDR3 is 14 residues. Per the germline V gene, CDR1 is NSQYPW and CDR2 is LRSPGD (reference sequence).

Of note for this clone: Mouse names are used for the genes. From the germline J gene comes the end of the CDR3, since the read stops 4 residues before it. The chain recombines TRBV13-2 with TRBJ2-7; the D gene is possibly TRBD1 (5 bases). This CDR3 is built from 14 residues. The V and J ends lost 0 bases and 0 bases respectively, with 7 bases between them. Germline loops: CDR1 NNHNN, CDR2 SYGAGS (reference sequence). The CDR3 bases that were read are TGTGCCAGCGGTGATGACAGGAGCTCCTAT. Its translation is CASGDDRSSY. The full CDR3 sequence reads CASGDDRSSYEQYF.

This clone turned up a few times. The germline and genes are mouse ones. The read finishes 4 residues shy of the CDR3 end, and the germline J gene is used to complete it. This sequence joins TRBV13-1 and TRBJ2-5; 7 bases map to TRBD1. Per the germline V gene, CDR1 is NSHNY and CDR2 is SYGAGN. The CDR3 is 14 amino acids. The sequenced part of the CDR3 DNA is TGTGCCAGCAGTGCTGGGACAGAAAAAGAC. Translated: CASSAGTEKD. The whole CDR3 sequence reads CASSAGTEKDTQYF.

There are a few counts of this clone. A much larger clone differs by one base, so this may be a read error. The gene names given are mouse names. The observed sequence ends 4 residues before the CDR3 terminus, with the missing tail filled in from the germline J gene. At the DNA level, this CDR3 is encoded by other sequences in the same sample as well. This chain connects TRBV13-1 to TRBJ1-2; 7 nucleotides align to TRBD1. There are 14 residues in the CDR3. Germline CDR1 reads NSHNY; CDR2 reads SYGAGN. With 4 bases clipped from V and 0 bases from J, the junction kept 3 bases outside the gene matches. The covered CDR3 bases are TGTGCCAGCAGTTCCGGGACAGCAAACTCC. Translating it yields CASSSGTANS. The CDR3 in full is CASSSGTANSDYTF.

This clone was recorded a few times. The genes are named according to mouse. Coverage ceases 4 residues before the CDR3 finishes, and the germline J gene fills in the end. Different DNA sequences within this sample yield the same CDR3. This chain joins TRBV13-1 and TRBJ2-1, with 10 bases identical to TRBD1. CDR1 and CDR2 from the germline V gene are NSHNY and SYGAGN. This CDR3 has 14 residues. The sequenced CDR3 bases are TGTGCCAGCAGTGATGCGGGACAGGGGGCT. This encodes CASSDAGQGA. The whole CDR3 protein reads CASSDAGQGAEQFF.

This clone was counted a few times. Here the gene names and germline are mouse. CDR3 residues: CASSPTGAYAEQFF. CDR3 DNA (partial): TGTGCCAGCAGTCCTACAGGGGCCTATGCT. V is TRBV14 and J is TRBJ2-1; 7 bases fit TRBD1. Sequencing ends 4 residues short of the CDR3 end; the germline J gene provides the rest. The trim removed 4 bases at V and 3 bases at J, leaving 4 bases unmatched. The CDR3 extends over 14 amino acids. Germline CDR1 SGHDT, CDR2 FRDEAV.

Only a few counts were recorded for this clone. Mouse gene names apply. The missing CDR3 end, 4 residues past where the read stops, is filled in from the germline J gene. Other DNA sequences in the sample encode the same CDR3. The rearrangement uses TRBV13-3 and TRBJ1-2; 9 bases line up with TRBD1. V lost 5 bases, J lost 4 bases, and 3 bases stayed unmatched. This CDR3 is built from 13 residues. Germline assignment: CDR1 NNHDY and CDR2 SYVADS. The CDR3 sequence is CASRDRGGSDYTF. CDR3 DNA (partial): TGTGCCAGCAGGGACAGGGGTGGCTCC.

Details on this clone: Genes here carry mouse names. The observed sequence ends 4 residues before the CDR3 terminus, with the missing tail filled in from the germline J gene. The chain employs TRBV17 and TRBJ2-1, with 12 bases identical to TRBD2. Germline V gene lookup returns CDR1 MNHDT and CDR2 YYDKIL. Germline trimming cut 0 bases from V and 6 bases from J; bases unmatched to any gene: 3. The CDR3 contains 16 residues. CDR3 sequence: CASSRDGGLGGAEQFF. CDR3 DNA, as far as it was read: TGTGCTAGCAGTAGAGATGGGGGACTGGGGGGTGCT.

This clone has just a few counts. Gene labels here are mouse ones. The DNA read from the CDR3 is TGTGCCAGCAGTTCCCGACAGGGCGCAAACACCGGG. This gives the protein CASSSRQGANTG. The CDR3 as a whole reads CASSSRQGANTGQLYF. The chain employs TRBV19 and TRBJ2-2; 7 bases fit TRBD1. The sequenced fragment ends 4 residues before the CDR3 boundary, so the rest is inferred from the germline J gene. Trimming removed 4 bases from V and 0 bases from J; junction bases left unmatched: 6. Germline assignment: CDR1 FNHDT and CDR2 SITEND (reference sequence). The CDR3 runs to 16 residues.

Concerning this clone: The germline and genes are mouse ones. The read halts 4 residues ahead of the CDR3 end, with the missing end drawn from the germline J gene. The chain combines TRBV13-1 with TRBJ2-1, with TRBD1 matching 9 bases. Per germline, CDR1 NSHNY and CDR2 SYGAGN. V lost 5 bases to trimming and J lost 6 bases; unmatched junction nucleotides: 3. This CDR3 contains 13 residues. CDR3 amino acids: CASRQGAVAEQFF. Partial CDR3 DNA: TGTGCCAGCAGACAGGGGGCGGTTGCT.

On this clone itself: Gene names follow the mouse nomenclature. The read gets to within 4 residues of the CDR3 end, and the germline J gene fills in the rest. V usage is TRBV5 and J usage is TRBJ1-2, with 9 nucleotides matching TRBD1. The CDR3 length is 16 residues. Trimming removed 0 bases from V and 3 bases from J; junction bases left unmatched: 5. The germline V gene encodes CDR1 LGHNA and CDR2 YNLKQL (reference sequence). CDR3 amino acids: CASSQDARTGDSDYTF. The sequenced CDR3 bases are TGTGCCAGCAGCCAAGATGCCCGGACAGGGGACTCC.

This clone was counted only a few times. Gene names denote mouse genes. The CDR3 extends 4 residues past the end of the read, so its final part is completed from the germline J gene. The chain combines TRBV19 with TRBJ2-5, with TRBD1 matching over 10 bases. This CDR3 has 15 amino acids. Per germline, CDR1 FNHDT and CDR2 SITEND (reference sequence). CDR3 DNA, as far as it was read: TGTGCCAGCAGTGCCACCGGGACAGGGGCGGAC. It is translated as CASSATGTGAD. The entire CDR3 is CASSATGTGADTQYF.

On this clone itself: Gene names and germline refer to mouse. The CDR3 region is CASSTGQGAYNSPLYF. The sequenced CDR3 bases are TGTGCCAGCAGTACGGGACAGGGGGCCTATAATTCGCCC. The chain combines TRBV19 with TRBJ1-6; 11 nucleotides agree with TRBD1. The read ends 3 residues before the CDR3 terminus; that terminus is restored from the germline J gene. TRBJ1-6 is an ORF for which the function is uncertain. CDR3 size: 16 residues. J was trimmed by 2 bases and V by 3 bases; bases with no gene match: 1. Germline V gives CDR1 FNHDT, CDR2 SITEND (reference sequence).

This clone was observed a handful of times. The germline and genes are mouse ones. Read data end 4 residues before the CDR3 end; the end is taken from the germline J gene. The chain carries TRBV13-1 and TRBJ2-4; the match to TRBD2 covers 7 bases. The CDR3 consists of 13 residues. CDR1 NSHNY and CDR2 SYGAGN come from the germline V gene. Trimming removed 6 bases from V and 1 base from J; junction bases left unmatched: 2. Here the CDR3 reads CASTTGGQNTLYF. The DNA read from the CDR3 is TGTGCCAGCACTACTGGGGGTCAAAAC.

A word on this clone: The genes are named according to mouse. The read ends 4 residues early relative to the CDR3; the germline J gene fills the gap. The sample has other DNA sequences that encode this CDR3 too. J is TRBJ2-5 and V is TRBV1; D perhaps matches TRBD1 (7 bases). V lost 3 bases to trimming and J lost 3 bases, with 10 bases between them. This CDR3 region has 14 residues. The germline V gene has CDR1 NSQYPW and CDR2 LRSPGD (reference sequence). CDR3 in amino acids: CTCSAPGGQDTQYF. The CDR3 DNA, read in part, is TGCACCTGCAGTGCGCCAGGGGGGCAAGAC.